A selection of T cell receptor beta chains follows, all from one sample in a study of T cells in Graves' hyperthyroidism and ophthalmopathy. TCRdb fed the multiplex PCR reads into MiXCR, producing one record per CDR3 protein. Of more than 300,000 distinct CDR3 sequences listed, 13% are singletons. What was sequenced was blood. The receptors here all came from a woman aged 18-30 years with Graves' hyperthyroidism. The CDR3 runs from the conserved cysteine through the conserved F or W. Fields, in order: J gene, CDR3 length, V gene, CDR3 protein.

J gene: TRBJ2-7; CDR3 length: 15; V gene: TRBV6-1; CDR3 protein: CASRRRQGWVHEQYF
J gene: TRBJ2-7; CDR3 length: 14; V gene: TRBV20-1; CDR3 protein: CSAGSPREPYEQYF
J gene: TRBJ2-3; CDR3 length: 12; V gene: TRBV7-9; CDR3 protein: CASSLAQYTQYF
J gene: TRBJ2-5; CDR3 length: 10; V gene: TRBV20-1; CDR3 protein: CSAVGETQYF
J gene: TRBJ2-3; CDR3 length: 15; V gene: TRBV7-2; CDR3 protein: CASSFSAAGGDTQYF
J gene: TRBJ2-1; CDR3 length: 15; V gene: TRBV5-7; CDR3 protein: CASSPQRGSYNEQFF
J gene: TRBJ1-1; CDR3 length: 16; V gene: TRBV7-9; CDR3 protein: CASSFPPGRGRLEAFF
J gene: TRBJ1-6; CDR3 length: 14; V gene: TRBV20-1; CDR3 protein: CSAIPTGAYSPLHF
J gene: TRBJ1-5; CDR3 length: 14; V gene: TRBV12-3/TRBV12-4; CDR3 protein: CASNVGRENQPQHF
J gene: TRBJ1-5; CDR3 length: 13; V gene: TRBV20-1; CDR3 protein: CSARDAGNQPQHF
J gene: TRBJ1-1; CDR3 length: 12; V gene: TRBV6-1; CDR3 protein: CASSELGLEGFF
J gene: TRBJ2-3; CDR3 length: 15; V gene: TRBV9; CDR3 protein: CASSPQGGFADTQYF
J gene: TRBJ2-1; CDR3 length: 15; V gene: TRBV11-2; CDR3 protein: CASSLSRVSYNEQFF
J gene: TRBJ1-2; CDR3 length: 15; V gene: TRBV3-1; CDR3 protein: CASSRGQGVNYGYTF
J gene: TRBJ2-1; CDR3 length: 14; V gene: TRBV5-1; CDR3 protein: CASSLEGNYNEQFF
J gene: TRBJ1-6; CDR3 length: 14; V gene: TRBV7-9; CDR3 protein: CASSLAFLNSPLHF
J gene: TRBJ2-3; CDR3 length: 14; V gene: TRBV7-3; CDR3 protein: CASSLGSGGDTQYF
J gene: TRBJ2-3; CDR3 length: 15; V gene: TRBV5-6; CDR3 protein: CASSFGATTTDTQYF
J gene: TRBJ1-1; CDR3 length: 15; V gene: TRBV3-1; CDR3 protein: CASSSQEGGGTEAFF
J gene: TRBJ1-1; CDR3 length: 13; V gene: TRBV2; CDR3 protein: CASSADLNTEAFF
J gene: TRBJ2-7; CDR3 length: 18; V gene: TRBV18; CDR3 protein: CASSPGTSGRAVQYEQYF
J gene: TRBJ2-7; CDR3 length: 14; V gene: TRBV14; CDR3 protein: CASSQVEGASEQYF
J gene: TRBJ2-1; CDR3 length: 15; V gene: TRBV18; CDR3 protein: CASSWGAESYNEQFF
J gene: TRBJ1-1; CDR3 length: 13; V gene: TRBV5-1; CDR3 protein: CASSDSGTDEAFF
J gene: TRBJ1-4; CDR3 length: 15; V gene: TRBV6-1; CDR3 protein: CASSDPIIQLEKLFF
J gene: TRBJ2-7; CDR3 length: 15; V gene: TRBV28; CDR3 protein: CASRTAGRGTGEQYF
J gene: TRBJ1-3; CDR3 length: 15; V gene: TRBV10-3; CDR3 protein: CAISESSLRGNTIYF
J gene: TRBJ2-1; CDR3 length: 17; V gene: TRBV5-1; CDR3 protein: CASTRVGRPLVYNEQFF
J gene: TRBJ2-4; CDR3 length: 18; V gene: TRBV7-2; CDR3 protein: CASSFHGLAGVGKNIQYF
J gene: TRBJ1-5; CDR3 length: 15; V gene: TRBV6-2/TRBV6-3; CDR3 protein: CASSVTPLRNQPQHF
J gene: TRBJ2-1; CDR3 length: 12; V gene: TRBV11-2; CDR3 protein: CASSRGADEQFF
J gene: TRBJ1-2; CDR3 length: 15; V gene: TRBV5-5; CDR3 protein: CASSLEAIANYGYTF
J gene: TRBJ1-1; CDR3 length: 13; V gene: TRBV10-3; CDR3 protein: CAISPNENTEAFF
J gene: TRBJ1-3; CDR3 length: 16; V gene: TRBV5-6; CDR3 protein: CASSPTTGDSGNTIYF
J gene: TRBJ2-2; CDR3 length: 12; V gene: TRBV12-3/TRBV12-4; CDR3 protein: CASSAGAGELFF
J gene: TRBJ1-1; CDR3 length: 17; V gene: TRBV3-1; CDR3 protein: CASSQGARLRMNTEAFF
J gene: TRBJ1-1; CDR3 length: 20; V gene: TRBV11-2; CDR3 protein: CASSQVASGGQGRGNTEAFF